Listed here are 32 T cell receptor beta chains from one sample, sequenced in a study of shared clonotypes between healthy human individuals. The repertoire was sequenced with immunoSEQ multiplex PCR; TCRdb's copy has only in-frame clones and lacks some. This table has about 2.2 million clones, just over 90% appearing once. Naive CD8 populations comprised CD45RO-negative cells positively selected for CCR7, excluding terminally differentiated effector memory CD45RA+ cells. The sample taken for sequencing was naive CD8+ T cells from PBMCs. The receptors originated from a man in his late teens or twenties in good health. Some clones in this sample may be carry-over from other donors' samples.

The V call is TRBV19, the J call TRBJ1-1; 7 bases agree with TRBD1. Unmatched junction bases numbered 12, after V lost 4 bases and J lost 1 base. CDR1 and CDR2 from the germline V gene are LNHDA and SQIVND (reference sequence). This CDR3 contains 17 residues. Here the CDR3 DNA reads TGTGCCAGTAGTACCTTGGACAGGTCGCCAAAGAACACTGAAGCTTTCTTT. This sequence encodes CASSTLDRSPKNTEAFF.

The CDR3 bases are TGTGCCAGCAGCCCTGCTACAGGGTCACGGCAGCCCCAGCATTTT. Residues: CASSPATGSRQPQHF. V usage is TRBV7-2 and J usage is TRBJ1-5; D perhaps matches TRBD1 (6 bases). The V gene lost 5 bases and the J gene lost 7 bases, with 18 bases spanning the gap. The germline V gene encodes CDR1 SGHTA and CDR2 FQGNSA. The CDR3 extends over 15 amino acids.

The gene calls are TRBV9 and TRBJ2-3, with D possibly matching TRBD2 (5 bases). The V gene lost 2 bases and the J gene lost 4 bases, with 14 bases spanning the gap. Germline V CDR1 and CDR2: SGDLS, YYNGEE. This CDR3 has 15 amino acids. In nucleotides, the CDR3 is TGTGCCAGCAGCGTTGGGCGGGCTTGGGCAGATACGCAGTATTTT. It specifies CASSVGRAWADTQYF.

The chain recombines TRBV5-6 with TRBJ2-3, with D perhaps being TRBD1 or TRBD2 (5 bases each). Germline V lookup: CDR1 SGHDT, CDR2 YYEEEE. This CDR3 contains 15 residues. V lost 1 base to trimming and J lost 5 bases, with 14 bases between them. CDR3 loop: CASSLMGVGLDTQYF. The CDR3 coding sequence is TGTGCCAGCAGCTTGATGGGGGTCGGTCTAGATACGCAGTATTTT.

This chain links TRBV5-1 with TRBJ2-7, with TRBD1 identical over 9 bases. CDR1 is SGHRS and CDR2 is YFSETQ in the germline V gene. V was pared by 1 base and J by 5 bases, with 7 bases of the junction left unmatched. The CDR3 consists of 15 residues. Here the CDR3 DNA reads TGCGCCAGCAGCTTGAACTGGGACAGGGAAAACGAGCAGTACTTC. This gives the protein CASSLNWDRENEQYF.

CDR3 bases: TGTGCCAGTAGTATAGAGGCGCGACAGGTTTTCTACGAGCAGTACTTC. Residues: CASSIEARQVFYEQYF. V and J are TRBV19 and TRBJ2-7, with D possibly TRBD1 on 6 matching bases. The V end was cut by 0 bases, the J end by 3 bases, with 15 bases between. CDR1 and CDR2 (germline): LNHDA, SQIVND (reference sequence). The CDR3 is made up of 16 amino acids.

Comment on this clone: Other DNA sequences in this sample translate to the same CDR3. The chain carries TRBV9 and TRBJ2-1, with D perhaps matching TRBD1 or TRBD2 (6 bases each). The V gene's germline CDR1 is SGDLS and CDR2 YYNGEE. The CDR3 extends over 16 amino acids. Trimming cost V 0 bases and J 0 bases, with 10 bases left between them. CDR3 sequence: CASSVGGASSYNEQFF. The CDR3 DNA reads as TGTGCCAGCAGCGTAGGGGGGGCCAGCTCCTACAATGAGCAGTTCTTC.

The chain joins TRBV28 to TRBJ1-3; D is perhaps TRBD1 (5 bases). The CDR3 has 13 amino acids. Trimming stripped 3 bases from V and 2 bases from J, with 5 bases between. Germline V gene lookup returns CDR1 MDHEN and CDR2 SYDVKM. CDR3 nucleotides: TGTGCCAGCAGTTTCAGGGCTGGAAACACCATATATTTT. It specifies CASSFRAGNTIYF.

The rearrangement uses TRBV20-1 and TRBJ1-4; D unclear. The CDR3 spans 11 residues. Deletions cut 1 base from V and 8 bases from J, with 5 bases between. Germline CDR1 and CDR2: DFQATT and SNEGSKA (reference sequence). The CDR3 region has the DNA TGCAGTGCTAGAGGGCAGGAAAAACTGTTTTTT. Amino acids: CSARGQEKLFF.

The chain links TRBV5-1 to TRBJ2-7; 11 nucleotides match TRBD1. CDR3 length equals 15 residues. Germline CDR1 SGHRS, CDR2 YFSETQ. After removal of 1 base from V and 3 bases from J, the junction contained 3 bases not matched to a gene. The CDR3 region has the DNA TGCGCCAGCAGCTTGTTGGGACAGGGGGGCTACGAGCAGTACTTC. It specifies CASSLLGQGGYEQYF. The full variable domain, in which reference TRBV5-1 and TRBJ2-7 provide the parts outside the CDR3, is KAGVTQTPRYLIKTRGQQVTLSCSPISGHRSVSWYQQTPGQGLQFLFEYFSETQRNKGNFPGRFSGRQFSNSRSEMNVSTLELGDSALYLCASSLLGQGGYEQYFGPGTRLTVT.

This clone was seen a single time. The genes are TRBV7-9 and TRBJ1-3; D is uncertain. The ends were cut back, 8 bases at V and 0 bases at J, with 11 bases in the middle. The CDR3 extends over 14 amino acids. Germline loops: CDR1 SEHNR, CDR2 FQNEAQ (reference sequence). The CDR3 sequence: CASVGSPSGNTIYF. CDR3 sequence (DNA): TGTGCCAGCGTTGGCAGCCCCTCTGGAAACACCATATATTTT. Filled out from reference TRBV7-9 and TRBJ1-3, the complete variable domain reads DTGVSQNPRHKITKRGQNVTFRCDPISEHNRLYWYRQTLGQGPEFLTYFQNEAQLEKSRLLSDRFSAERPKGSFSTLEIQRTEQGDSAMYLCASVGSPSGNTIYFGEGSWLTVV.

V gene TRBV29-1 combines with J gene TRBJ1-1, with D possibly being TRBD1 (5 bases). The germline gives CDR1 SQVTM, CDR2 ANQGSEA. V lost 3 bases and J lost 0, with 11 bases in between. CDR3 length: 14 amino acids. The CDR3 reads CSVEGREMNTEAFF. CDR3 DNA sequence: TGCAGCGTTGAGGGCAGGGAAATGAACACTGAAGCTTTCTTT.

The chain has TRBV18 and TRBJ2-7, with 8 bases aligning to TRBD1. The CDR3 covers 14 residues. CDR1 is KGHSH, CDR2 LQKENI, per germline. V lost 3 bases to trimming and J lost 6 bases; unmatched junction nucleotides: 7. This chain's CDR3 is CASSPRDRQLEQYF. Here the CDR3 DNA reads TGTGCCAGCTCACCGAGGGACAGGCAACTCGAGCAGTACTTC. The entire variable domain, with the rest obtained from reference TRBV18 and TRBJ2-7, is as follows: NAGVMQNPRHLVRRRGQEARLRCSPMKGHSHVYWYRQLPEEGLKFMVYLQKENIIDESGMPKERFSAEFPKEGPSILRIQQVVRGDSAAYFCASSPRDRQLEQYFGPGTRLTVT.

The V gene is TRBV19, the J gene TRBJ1-5; a weak D match, TRBD1 (5 bases). Deletions cut 4 bases from V and 1 base from J, with 11 bases between. Germline V gene lookup returns CDR1 LNHDA and CDR2 SQIVND (reference sequence). There are 15 residues in the CDR3. The CDR3 loop is CASSTQATSNQPQHF. DNA of the CDR3: TGTGCCAGTAGTACACAGGCAACCAGCAATCAGCCCCAGCATTTT.

This sequence joins TRBV7-9 and TRBJ2-1; 9 bases align to TRBD1. V lost 6 bases and J lost 2; bases outside the gene matches: 5. This CDR3 is built from 15 residues. Germline V lookup: CDR1 SEHNR, CDR2 FQNEAQ (reference sequence). CDR3 protein: CASSNRDRAYNEQFF. The DNA for the CDR3 is TGTGCCAGCAGTAACCGGGACAGGGCCTACAATGAGCAGTTCTTC.

This chain links TRBV5-6 with TRBJ2-1, with 10 positions matching TRBD1. V dropped 1 base and J dropped 8; count of bases not matched to a gene: 9. Germline V gene data show CDR1 as SGHDT and CDR2 as YYEEEE. The CDR3 totals 16 residues. The CDR3 here is CASSLPLSGTGDEQFF. The CDR3 nucleotides are TGTGCCAGCAGCTTGCCCCTATCCGGGACAGGGGATGAGCAGTTCTTC. Drawing the rest from reference TRBV5-6 and TRBJ2-1, the complete variable domain is DAGVTQSPTHLIKTRGQQVTLRCSPKSGHDTVSWYQQALGQGPQFIFQYYEEEERQRGNFPDRFSGHQFPNYSSELNVNALLLGDSALYLCASSLPLSGTGDEQFFGPGTRLTVL.

The chain combines TRBV4-3 with TRBJ2-3, with D hard to call. V lost 1 base, J lost 1 base, and 3 bases lay in between. CDR3 length: 13 amino acids. In germline, CDR1 is LGHNA, CDR2 YSLEER. The chain's CDR3 is CASSQVRTDTQYF. The CDR3 DNA sequence: TGCGCCAGCAGCCAAGTTCGCACAGATACGCAGTATTTT.

The V and J genes are TRBV23-1 and TRBJ2-5; no reliable D call. TRBV23-1 is placed among ORFs of uncertain function. Trimming removed 2 bases from V and 2 bases from J, with 9 bases in between. This CDR3 has 14 amino acids. CDR3 sequence (DNA): TGCGCCAGCAGTCAAGTGCGAGAACAAGAGACCCAGTACTTC. Its protein is CASSQVREQETQYF.

The chain joins TRBV4-1 to TRBJ2-5; 7 positions match TRBD2. V was clipped by 1 base and J by 5 bases; unmatched bases: 7. This CDR3 contains 15 residues. CDR1 and CDR2 (germline): MGHRA, YSYEKL. CDR3 loop: CASSQGIGGWETQYF. DNA for the CDR3: TGCGCCAGCAGCCAAGGGATCGGGGGGTGGGAGACCCAGTACTTC.

This clone was recorded once. The chain carries TRBV19 and TRBJ2-7; 9 nucleotides align to TRBD1. There are 14 residues in the CDR3. The germline gives CDR1 LNHDA, CDR2 SQIVND (reference sequence). The V gene end was trimmed by 6 bases and the J gene end by 0 bases; junction bases not matched to a gene: 3. CDR3 loop: CASRGQGLSYEQYF. DNA for the CDR3: TGTGCCAGTAGGGGACAGGGCCTCTCCTACGAGCAGTACTTC.

The chain recombines TRBV7-7 with TRBJ2-2; D remains unclear. Trimming removed 1 base at V and 0 bases at J, with 9 bases between. Germline V gene lookup returns CDR1 SSHAT and CDR2 FNYEAQ (reference sequence). The CDR3 sequence is 16 residues long. CDR3 region: CASSLGASANTGELFF. As DNA, the CDR3 is TGTGCCAGCAGCTTAGGGGCCTCCGCGAACACCGGGGAGCTGTTTTTT.

V usage is TRBV9 and J usage is TRBJ2-7, with a tentative D call TRBD1 (6 bases). The CDR3 contains 16 residues. Trimming took off 4 bases at V and 2 bases at J, with 19 bases between the two ends. CDR1 is SGDLS, CDR2 YYNGEE, per germline. The CDR3 coding sequence is TGTGCCAGCAGCTATCGGGACACCCTTCAACCCTACGAGCAGTACTTC. As protein: CASSYRDTLQPYEQYF.

V is TRBV7-3 and J is TRBJ2-7, with 9 bases matching TRBD1. The germline CDR1 and CDR2 sequences are SGHTA and FQGTGA. The CDR3 sequence is 15 residues long. V lost 5 bases and J lost 5; bases outside the gene matches: 10. The CDR3 region is CASSPNLGQGHEQYF. The CDR3, as DNA: TGTGCCAGCAGCCCAAATCTGGGACAGGGCCACGAGCAGTACTTC.

This clone has only one observation. V usage is TRBV19 and J usage is TRBJ2-7; 11 nucleotides agree with TRBD2. J was trimmed by 4 bases and V by 3 bases; bases with no gene match: 2. Germline V gene sequence: CDR1 LNHDA, CDR2 SQIVND (reference sequence). The CDR3 contains 14 residues. CDR3 sequence reads: CASSMTSGVYEQYF. CDR3 DNA sequence: TGTGCCAGTAGTATGACTAGCGGGGTTTACGAGCAGTACTTC.

The chain recombines TRBV27 with TRBJ2-7; D might be TRBD2 (6 bases). The CDR3 loop spans 16 amino acids. Trimming left V 3 bases short and J 1 base short, with 16 bases between. Germline V gene lookup returns CDR1 MNHEY and CDR2 SMNVEV (reference sequence). DNA for the CDR3: TGTGCCAGCAGTTTCGGTCTGGGAGCGGGTTCCTACGAGCAGTACTTC. It specifies CASSFGLGAGSYEQYF.

This chain connects TRBV14 to TRBJ1-1, with TRBD1 matching 8 bases. Looked up from germline, CDR1 is SGHDN and CDR2 is FVKESK. The V gene end was trimmed by 6 bases and the J gene end by 5 bases; junction bases not matched to a gene: 8. This CDR3 has 14 residues. CDR3 sequence reads: CASRPTGEGTEAFF. The CDR3 region has the DNA TGTGCCAGCAGACCGACAGGGGAAGGGACTGAAGCTTTCTTT.

J is TRBJ2-3 and V is TRBV14, with D perhaps TRBD1 (6 bases). CDR1 and CDR2 (germline): SGHDN, FVKESK. V was shortened by 3 bases and J by 4 bases, with 8 bases between the two germline ends. CDR3 length: 13 amino acids. The CDR3 here is CASSQDSADTQYF. The CDR3 DNA is TGTGCCAGCAGCCAGGACAGTGCAGATACGCAGTATTTT.

This chain links TRBV27 with TRBJ2-7; 7 bases fit TRBD2. After removal of 4 bases from V and 3 bases from J, the junction contained 18 bases not matched to a gene. Germline V CDR1 and CDR2: MNHEY, SMNVEV (reference sequence). The CDR3 length is 18 residues. CDR3 sequence: CASSSPGRIRGVYYEQYF. CDR3 DNA sequence: TGTGCCAGCAGTTCCCCAGGAAGGATCCGGGGGGTATACTACGAGCAGTACTTC.

The chain carries TRBV29-1 and TRBJ1-3; 10 bases map to TRBD1. J lost 16 bases, V lost 4 bases, and 16 bases had no gene match. From germline, CDR1 is SQVTM and CDR2 ANQGSEA. This CDR3 contains 14 residues. CDR3 in DNA: TGCAGCGTTGTTCTTCTAGGGGGACAGGGGCCCCCGTATTTT. Translating gives CSVVLLGGQGPPYF. Full variable domain (outside the CDR3, taken from reference TRBV29-1 and TRBJ1-3): SAVISQKPSRDICQRGTSLTIQCQVDSQVTMMFWYRQQPGQSLTLIATANQGSEATYESGFVIDKFPISRPNLTFSTLTVSNMSPEDSSIYLCSVVLLGGQGPPYFGEGSWLTVV.

The chain recombines TRBV7-8 with TRBJ2-1; perhaps TRBD2 as D (5 bases). V dropped 5 bases and J dropped 10 bases, with 9 bases sitting between them. Germline assignment: CDR1 SGHVS and CDR2 FQNEAQ. The CDR3 consists of 11 residues. The chain's CDR3 is CASSRDWEQFF. The CDR3, as DNA: TGTGCCAGCAGCCGGGATTGGGAGCAGTTCTTC.

The chain uses TRBV6-6 and TRBJ1-1; no clear D gene. The CDR3 has 16 residues. Germline CDR1 and CDR2: MNHNY and SVGAGI (reference sequence). Trimming removed 6 bases from V and 1 base from J, with 18 bases in between. The CDR3 is CASRPKITRGNTEAFF. The CDR3 DNA reads as TGTGCCAGCAGACCCAAAATTACCCGGGGGAACACTGAAGCTTTCTTT.

The chain links TRBV5-6 to TRBJ2-1; the match to TRBD1 covers 8 bases. The germline V gene encodes CDR1 SGHDT and CDR2 YYEEEE. The CDR3 is made up of 15 amino acids. The V gene end was trimmed by 9 bases and the J gene end by 4 bases; junction bases not matched to a gene: 12. The CDR3 bases are TGTGCCACCAAAGAACCGGGACAGGAGTACAATGAGCAGTTCTTC. It specifies CATKEPGQEYNEQFF.